The following is a T cell receptor (beta chain) sequence with its context. The antigen is undetermined. This entry comes from a study of cytomegalovirus exposure and HLA in healthy donors. Study information: Around 87 million unique TCRs, all from HLA-typed donors, were included in an early release of the data.

The PCR employed 60 Vbeta primers together with 13 Jbeta primers. Here immunoSEQ multiplex PCR was the method, and the copy in TCRdb shows in-frame clones only, minus some. The table shows 180,000 or so clones, with just over 70% occurring only once. Study outcomes and limitations: TCR beta chain V- and J-gene trimming was linked, in a later analysis, to a missense variant in DCLRE1C. As was reported, the HLA-A and HLA-B alleles of most subjects were accurately predicted from TCR beta sequences. Reports showed the classifier diagnosing cytomegalovirus status with high specificity and sensitivity.

V dropped 6 bases and J dropped 2 bases, with 13 bases sitting between them. The CDR3 extends over 14 amino acids. Looked up from germline, CDR1 is SNHLY and CDR2 is FYNNEI. The gene calls are TRBV2 and TRBJ1-1; D possibly corresponds to TRBD1 (6 bases). Source material: PBMCs. This receptor was taken from a human donor in good health. This CDR3 is CASRRQGINTEAFF. As DNA, the CDR3 is TGTGCCAGCAGGCGCCAGGGGATTAACACTGAAGCTTTCTTT.